Listed here are 2 T cell receptor beta chains from one sample, sequenced in a study of blood T cells in healthy people across ages. With a J-beta primer mix and a sample-barcoded 5' primer, a second PCR ran 7 to 11 cycles. MiXCR, applied by TCRdb to the 5' RACE reads, yields one record per CDR3 protein. The table shows some 1.4 million distinct CDR3 sequences, with 42% occurring only once. The sequencing input was blood. These receptors were taken from a woman under 30 in good health.

V is TRBV14 and J is TRBJ1-1; D is perhaps TRBD1 (5 bases). Germline CDR1 reads SGHDN; CDR2 reads FVKESK. The CDR3 runs to 16 residues. The V end was cut by 4 bases, the J end by 3 bases, with 18 bases between. The CDR3 sequence is CASSRTRVLPDTEAFF. CDR3 nucleotides: TGTGCCAGCAGCCGTACCAGGGTCCTTCCGGACACTGAAGCTTTCTTT. Drawing the rest from reference TRBV14 and TRBJ1-1, the complete variable domain is EAGVTQFPSHSVIEKGQTVTLRCDPISGHDNLYWYRRVMGKEIKFLLHFVKESKQDESGMPNNRFLAERTGGTYSTLKVQPAELEDSGVYFCASSRTRVLPDTEAFFGQGTRLTVV.

This clonotype was seen a handful of times. This sequence joins TRBV27 and TRBJ2-5; TRBD1 matches at 9 bases. With the DNA end fitting TRBJ2-7 better, the J assignment may be wrong. The CDR3 extends over 15 amino acids. Germline V lookup: CDR1 MNHEY, CDR2 SMNVEV (reference sequence). In DNA form, the CDR3 reads TGTGCCAGCAGACCCCGGCCGGGACAGGGTTACGAGCAGTACTTC. Translation gives CASRPRPGQGYEQYF.